This T cell receptor beta chain was observed in a study of T cell changes during pregnancy in multiple sclerosis. This clone was found a few times. Germline trimming cut 7 bases from V and 2 bases from J; bases unmatched to any gene: 10. Per germline, CDR1 MDHEN and CDR2 SYDVKM. The CDR3 is 15 amino acids. The assay was immunoSEQ multiplex PCR, and TCRdb's table has in-frame clones only and misses some. The sample has tens of thousands of clones, 92% seen once. The source material was CD4+ T cells from peripheral blood mononuclear cells, sampled after pregnancy. V and J are TRBV28 and TRBJ1-2, with 7 bases identical to TRBD1. The clonotype originates from a female donor with multiple sclerosis, enrolled in a pregnancy study. The chain's CDR3 is CASTPFDRENYGYTF. CDR3 bases: TGTGCCAGCACCCCTTTCGACAGGGAGAACTATGGCTACACCTTC.